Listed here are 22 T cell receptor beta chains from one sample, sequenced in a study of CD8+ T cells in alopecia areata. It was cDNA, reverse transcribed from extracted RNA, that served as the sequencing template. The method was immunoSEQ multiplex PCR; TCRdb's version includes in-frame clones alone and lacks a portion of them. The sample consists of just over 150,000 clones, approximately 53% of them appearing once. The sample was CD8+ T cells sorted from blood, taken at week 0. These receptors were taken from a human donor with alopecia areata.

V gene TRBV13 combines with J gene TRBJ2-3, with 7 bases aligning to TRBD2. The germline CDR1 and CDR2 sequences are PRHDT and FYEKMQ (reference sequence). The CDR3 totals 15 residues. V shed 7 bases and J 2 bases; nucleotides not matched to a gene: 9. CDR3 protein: CASIRGDYDTDTQYF. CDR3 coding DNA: TGTGCCAGCATCCGGGGGGACTATGACACAGATACGCAGTATTTT.

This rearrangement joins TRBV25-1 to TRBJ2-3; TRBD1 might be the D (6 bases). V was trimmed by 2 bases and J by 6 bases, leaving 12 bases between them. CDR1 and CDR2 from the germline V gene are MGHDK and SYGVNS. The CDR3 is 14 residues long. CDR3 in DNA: TGTGCCAGCAGTGAAAGGAGACAGGCGGATACGCAGTATTTT. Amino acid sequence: CASSERRQADTQYF.

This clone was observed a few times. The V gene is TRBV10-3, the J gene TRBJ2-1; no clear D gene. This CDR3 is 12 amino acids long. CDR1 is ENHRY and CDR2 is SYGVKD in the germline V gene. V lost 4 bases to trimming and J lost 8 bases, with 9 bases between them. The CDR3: CAISGHSYEQFF. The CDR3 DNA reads TGTGCCATCAGTGGACATTCCTATGAGCAGTTCTTC.

CDR3 sequence (DNA): TGTGCCAGCAGCCCCGAGGGCGGTTATGGGGCCAACGTCCTGACTTTC. This sequence encodes CASSPEGGYGANVLTF. The chain carries TRBV27 and TRBJ2-6, with a weak D call TRBD2 (5 bases). V dropped 6 bases and J dropped 3 bases, with 15 bases sitting between them. This CDR3 has 16 amino acids. CDR1 MNHEY and CDR2 SMNVEV come from the germline V gene (reference sequence).

The CDR3 reads CASSPGPDASGANVLTF. The CDR3, as DNA: TGTGCCAGCAGCCCCGGGCCTGACGCTTCTGGGGCCAACGTCCTGACTTTC. The chain carries TRBV7-9 and TRBJ2-6; no clear D. The germline V gene has CDR1 SEHNR and CDR2 FQNEAQ (reference sequence). This CDR3 is built from 17 residues. Trimming took off 5 bases at V and 1 base at J, with 15 bases between the two ends.

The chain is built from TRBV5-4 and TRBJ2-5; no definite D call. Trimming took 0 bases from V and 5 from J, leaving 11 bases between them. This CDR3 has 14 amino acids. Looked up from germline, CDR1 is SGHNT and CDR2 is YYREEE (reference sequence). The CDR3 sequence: CASSLVHRRETQYF. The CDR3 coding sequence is TGTGCCAGCAGCTTGGTACACCGACGGGAGACCCAGTACTTC.

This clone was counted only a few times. The chain's CDR3 is CASSPDFNSPLHF. CDR3 sequence (DNA): TGTGCCAGCAGTCCGGACTTTAATTCACCCCTCCACTTT. J is TRBJ1-6 and V is TRBV27; D gene ambiguous. Trimming cost V 5 bases and J 6 bases, with 8 bases left between them. CDR1 and CDR2 (germline): MNHEY, SMNVEV (reference sequence). The CDR3 extends over 13 amino acids.

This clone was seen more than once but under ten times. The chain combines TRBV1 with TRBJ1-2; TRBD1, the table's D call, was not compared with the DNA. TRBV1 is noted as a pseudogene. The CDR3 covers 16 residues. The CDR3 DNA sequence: TGCACCAGCAGCCAAGGTTCCCCCGACAGACCTGAGGGCTACACCTTC. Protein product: CTSSQGSPDRPEGYTF.

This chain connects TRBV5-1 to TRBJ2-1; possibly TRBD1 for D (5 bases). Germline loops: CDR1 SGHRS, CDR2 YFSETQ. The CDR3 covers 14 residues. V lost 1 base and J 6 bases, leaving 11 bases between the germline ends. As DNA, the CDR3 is TGCGCCAGCAGCTTGAATCCAGGGATCAATGAGCAGTTCTTC. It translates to CASSLNPGINEQFF.

The CDR3 protein is CASSVGAYEQYF. The CDR3 region has the DNA TGTGCCAGCAGCGTAGGTGCATACGAGCAGTACTTC. The chain recombines TRBV9 with TRBJ2-7; D gene unclear. Germline V lookup: CDR1 SGDLS, CDR2 YYNGEE. V lost 0 bases and J 4 bases, leaving 5 bases between the germline ends. This CDR3 is 12 amino acids long.

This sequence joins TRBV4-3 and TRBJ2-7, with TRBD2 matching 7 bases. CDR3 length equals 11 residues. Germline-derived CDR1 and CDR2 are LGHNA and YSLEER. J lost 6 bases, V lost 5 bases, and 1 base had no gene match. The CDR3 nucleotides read TGCGCCAGCAGCACGGGAGGCGAGCAGTACTTC. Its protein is CASSTGGEQYF.

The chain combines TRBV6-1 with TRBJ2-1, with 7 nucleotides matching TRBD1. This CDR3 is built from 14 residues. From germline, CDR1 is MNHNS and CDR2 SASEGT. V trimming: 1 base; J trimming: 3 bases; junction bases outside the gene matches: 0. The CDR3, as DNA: TGTGCCAGCAGTGAAGGGGACAGCTACAATGAGCAGTTCTTC. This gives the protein CASSEGDSYNEQFF.

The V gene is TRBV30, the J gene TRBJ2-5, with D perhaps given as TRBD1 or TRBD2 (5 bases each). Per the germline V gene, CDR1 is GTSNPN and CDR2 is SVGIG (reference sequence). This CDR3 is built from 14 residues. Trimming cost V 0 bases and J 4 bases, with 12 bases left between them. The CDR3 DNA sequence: TGTGCCTGGAGTGTACAGGAACGGGGAGAGACCCAGTACTTC. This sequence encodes CAWSVQERGETQYF.

CDR3 region: CAWLLAGGSDTQYF. Here the CDR3 DNA reads TGTGCCTGGTTATTAGCGGGGGGGTCAGATACGCAGTATTTT. V gene TRBV30 combines with J gene TRBJ2-3, with TRBD2 identical over 11 bases. J gave up 4 bases and V 5 bases, and 5 bases lay outside the gene matches. CDR1 GTSNPN and CDR2 SVGIG come from the germline V gene (reference sequence). The CDR3 covers 14 residues.

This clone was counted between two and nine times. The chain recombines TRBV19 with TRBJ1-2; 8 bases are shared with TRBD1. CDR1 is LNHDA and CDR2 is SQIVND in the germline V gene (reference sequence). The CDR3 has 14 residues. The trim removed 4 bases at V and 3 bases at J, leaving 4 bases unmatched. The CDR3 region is CASSTGQEHYGYTF. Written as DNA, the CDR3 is TGTGCCAGTAGTACGGGACAGGAGCACTATGGCTACACCTTC. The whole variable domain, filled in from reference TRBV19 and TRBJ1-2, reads DGGITQSPKYLFRKEGQNVTLSCEQNLNHDAMYWYRQDPGQGLRLIYYSQIVNDFQKGDIAEGYSVSREKKESFPLTVTSAQKNPTAFYLCASSTGQEHYGYTFGSGTRLTVV.

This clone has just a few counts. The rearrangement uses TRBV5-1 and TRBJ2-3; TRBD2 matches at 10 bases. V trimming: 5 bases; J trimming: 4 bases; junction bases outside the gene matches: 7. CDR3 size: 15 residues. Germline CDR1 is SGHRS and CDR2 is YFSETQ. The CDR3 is CASSPGLALADTQYF. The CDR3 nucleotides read TGCGCCAGCAGTCCGGGACTAGCGTTAGCAGATACGCAGTATTTT.

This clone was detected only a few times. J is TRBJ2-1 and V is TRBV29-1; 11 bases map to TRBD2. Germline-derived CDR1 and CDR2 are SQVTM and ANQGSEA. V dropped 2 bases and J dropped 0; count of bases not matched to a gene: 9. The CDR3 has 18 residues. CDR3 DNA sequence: TGCAGCGTTGAAATAGCGGGGGGGCCCCGCGTCTCCTACAATGAGCAGTTCTTC. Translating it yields CSVEIAGGPRVSYNEQFF.

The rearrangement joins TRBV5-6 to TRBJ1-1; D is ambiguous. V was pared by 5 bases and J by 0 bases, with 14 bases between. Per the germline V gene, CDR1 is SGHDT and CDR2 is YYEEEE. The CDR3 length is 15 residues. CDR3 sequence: CASSSMTEMNTEAFF. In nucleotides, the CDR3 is TGTGCCAGCAGTTCTATGACGGAGATGAACACTGAAGCTTTCTTT.

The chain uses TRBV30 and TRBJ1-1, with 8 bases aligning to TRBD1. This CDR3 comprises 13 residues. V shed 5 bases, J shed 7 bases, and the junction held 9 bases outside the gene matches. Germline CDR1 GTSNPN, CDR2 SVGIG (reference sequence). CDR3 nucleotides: TGTGCCTGGGCCATTGACAGGGGAAATGAAGCTTTCTTT. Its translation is CAWAIDRGNEAFF.

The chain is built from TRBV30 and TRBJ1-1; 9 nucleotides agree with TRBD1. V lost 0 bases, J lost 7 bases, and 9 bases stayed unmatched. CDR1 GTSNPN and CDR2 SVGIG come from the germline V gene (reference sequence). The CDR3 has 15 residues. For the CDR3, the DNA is TGTGCCTGGAGTGTACTGGGACAGGGAATTGGTGAAGCTTTCTTT. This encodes CAWSVLGQGIGEAFF.

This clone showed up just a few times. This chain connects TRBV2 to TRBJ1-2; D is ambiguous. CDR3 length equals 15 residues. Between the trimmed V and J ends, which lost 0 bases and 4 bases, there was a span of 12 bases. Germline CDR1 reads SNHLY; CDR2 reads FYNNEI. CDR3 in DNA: TGTGCCAGCAGTGAAGCGCTAGGCACCGGCTATGGCTACACCTTC. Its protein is CASSEALGTGYGYTF.

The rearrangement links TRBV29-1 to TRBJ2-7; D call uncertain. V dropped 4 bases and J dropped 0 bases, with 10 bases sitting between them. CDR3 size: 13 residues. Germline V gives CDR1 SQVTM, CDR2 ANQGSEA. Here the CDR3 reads CSVGTASSYEQYF. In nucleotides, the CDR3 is TGCAGCGTTGGGACGGCGAGCTCCTACGAGCAGTACTTC.